In its sample, the clone carrying this T cell receptor beta chain was seen many times. Its cognate antigen is unknown. At one end, the junction sequence differs from germline, possibly due to a read error. CDR3 length equals 16 residues. The sample is drawn from a study of T cells in Graves' hyperthyroidism and ophthalmopathy. Study details: Before any treatment, at initial diagnosis, peripheral blood was collected. General study results and limits: Ophthalmopathy was distinguished from stable hyperthyroidism by 13 V-J signatures.

TCR beta CDR3 regions were amplified from RNA transcripts. Using the HTBI primer set, a first-round RT-PCR was run on the TCR CDR3. TCRdb itself ran the multiplex PCR reads through MiXCR, one entry per CDR3 protein. Of approximately 400,000 distinct CDR3 sequences listed, about 15% are singletons. The material sequenced was blood. The rearrangement uses TRBV12-3 or TRBV12-4 and TRBJ2-5, with 15 bases that match TRBD2. This receptor was identified in a woman between 18 and 29 years old with Graves' hyperthyroidism that later progressed to Graves' ophthalmopathy. The CDR3 spells CASSPRTSGRGEAQYF. CDR3 in DNA: TGTGCCAGCAGTCCGAGGACTAGCGGGAGGGGAGAGGCCCAGTACTTC.